A single sample is the source of the 18 T cell receptor beta chains below, sequenced in a study of blood T cells in healthy people across ages. A J-beta primer mix and a sample-barcoded 5' primer were used in a second PCR of roughly 6 to 12 cycles. TCRdb reanalysed the 5' RACE reads using MiXCR and keeps one entry per CDR3 protein. The table lists around 650,000 distinct CDR3 sequences, about 34% of them singletons. Sequenced sample: blood. The receptors originated from a woman at least 80 years old in good health.

CDR3 protein: CSAKGGLAGLQETQYF. CDR3 bases: TGCAGCGCCAAAGGAGGACTAGCGGGGCTCCAAGAGACCCAGTACTTC. This chain uses TRBV29-1 with TRBJ2-5; 12 bases are shared with TRBD2. Germline lookup yields CDR1 SQVTM and CDR2 ANQGSEA. V shed 7 bases, J shed 1 base, and the junction held 10 bases outside the gene matches. The CDR3 runs to 16 residues.

V is TRBV20-1 and J is TRBJ2-3, with TRBD1 matching over 7 bases. Trimming removed 3 bases from V and 0 bases from J; junction bases left unmatched: 6. The CDR3 has 15 amino acids. CDR1 DFQATT and CDR2 SNEGSKA come from the germline V gene (reference sequence). The CDR3 DNA sequence: TGCAGTGCTAGTCTCACAGGGGTTAGCACAGATACGCAGTATTTT. This encodes CSASLTGVSTDTQYF.

This clonotype was found many times. The chain joins TRBV7-3 to TRBJ1-1; perhaps TRBD1 as D (5 bases). The CDR3 extends over 13 amino acids. Trimming took off 5 bases at V and 8 bases at J, with 15 bases between the two ends. The V gene's germline CDR1 is SGHTA and CDR2 FQGTGA. The CDR3 coding sequence is TGTGCCAGCAGCCCCGGGGGAGCACAAGAAGCTTTCTTT. This codes for CASSPGGAQEAFF. The full variable domain, rest sourced from reference TRBV7-3 and TRBJ1-1, is GAGVSQTPSNKVTEKGKYVELRCDPISGHTALYWYRQSLGQGPEFLIYFQGTGAADDSGLPNDRFFAVRPEGSVSTLKIQRTERGDSAVYLCASSPGGAQEAFFGQGTRLTVV.

This clonotype was observed many times. The chain couples TRBV4-2 to TRBJ2-6, with 11 positions matching TRBD1. J was trimmed by 3 bases and V by 4 bases; bases with no gene match: 8. There are 18 residues in the CDR3. The germline V gene encodes CDR1 LGHNA and CDR2 YNFKEQ. CDR3 DNA sequence: TGTGCCAGCAGCCCTCGGGACAGGGGGGAGTTTGGGGCCAACGTCCTGACTTTC. Translation gives CASSPRDRGEFGANVLTF.

This sequence joins TRBV12-3 or TRBV12-4 and TRBJ2-7, with D perhaps TRBD2 (5 bases). V lost 7 bases and J 0 bases, leaving 16 bases between the germline ends. The CDR3 contains 15 residues. CDR3 amino acids: CASKSKDGLSYEQYF. The CDR3 DNA sequence: TGTGCCAGCAAGTCGAAGGACGGACTCTCCTACGAGCAGTACTTC.

This clonotype is a singleton in its sample. V gene TRBV10-3 combines with J gene TRBJ2-6; D tentatively reads TRBD1 or TRBD2 (5 bases each). The germline gives CDR1 ENHRY, CDR2 SYGVKD. The length of the CDR3 is 17 residues. Trimming removed 0 bases at V and 1 base at J, with 10 bases between. CDR3 amino acids: CAISESRGISGANVLTF. CDR3 in DNA: TGTGCCATCAGTGAGTCACGGGGCATATCTGGGGCCAACGTCCTGACTTTC.

Comment on this clonotype: A much larger clonotype is one base distant, so this may be a read error. This sequence joins TRBV27 and TRBJ2-1; 8 bases fit TRBD2. This CDR3 has 15 residues. CDR1 is MNHEY and CDR2 is SMNVEV in the germline V gene (reference sequence). The CDR3 DNA reads as TGTGCCAGCAGTTTCGGGGGGGCCTCCTACAATGAGCGGTTCTTC. Translating gives CASSFGGASYNERFF.

This clonotype was observed a few times. The rearrangement joins TRBV6-1 to TRBJ1-2; TRBD1 matches at 11 bases. The V and J ends lost 3 bases and 5 bases, in that order; junction bases with no gene match: 17. In germline, CDR1 is MNHNS, CDR2 SASEGT. This CDR3 is 19 amino acids long. The CDR3 sequence: CASSEILGQGVGGLYGYTF. The CDR3, as DNA: TGTGCCAGCAGTGAGATCTTGGGACAGGGGGTTGGTGGCTTGTATGGCTACACCTTC.

V usage is TRBV6-1 and J usage is TRBJ2-4, with D perhaps matching TRBD1 (6 bases). CDR1 MNHNS and CDR2 SASEGT come from the germline V gene. V was clipped by 6 bases and J by 0 bases, with 15 bases between them. This CDR3 contains 16 residues. For the CDR3, the DNA is TGTGCCAGCAGAGATAGTACAGGGCTAGCCAAAAACATTCAGTACTTC. Translated, it gives CASRDSTGLAKNIQYF.

This clonotype was recorded a few times. J is TRBJ1-6 and V is TRBV4-1; 9 bases are a match to TRBD1. CDR1 MGHRA and CDR2 YSYEKL come from the germline V gene. The CDR3 is 15 amino acids. V gave up 2 bases and J gave up 10 bases; unmatched junction bases: 6. This chain's CDR3 is CASSQTGGLGSPLHF. The CDR3 DNA reads as TGCGCCAGCAGCCAAACAGGGGGCTTGGGATCACCCCTCCACTTT.

In its sample, this clonotype was seen a few times. The V and J genes are TRBV27 and TRBJ2-4; 16 bases match TRBD2. V shed 5 bases and J 8 bases; nucleotides not matched to a gene: 3. This CDR3 has 15 residues. CDR1 MNHEY and CDR2 SMNVEV come from the germline V gene (reference sequence). CDR3 sequence reads: CASSPGTSGRDIQYF. DNA of the CDR3: TGTGCCAGCAGTCCAGGGACTAGCGGGAGGGACATTCAGTACTTC.

This clonotype was seen a few times. The V and J genes are TRBV7-2 and TRBJ2-5, with unresolved D. CDR3 size: 13 residues. Per the germline V gene, CDR1 is SGHTA and CDR2 is FQGNSA. V was pared by 0 bases and J by 5 bases, with 7 bases between. CDR3 in DNA: TGTGCCAGCAGCTTAGCCAGCGCTGAGACCCAGTACTTC. Residues: CASSLASAETQYF.

This clonotype was picked up many times. The CDR3 DNA is TGTGCCAGCAGTGTGGGGGGGCTCGGGCAGTATCGTAAGGAGCAGTACTTC. Translation: CASSVGGLGQYRKEQYF. The rearrangement uses TRBV28 and TRBJ2-7; D perhaps matches TRBD2 (7 bases). The V gene's germline CDR1 is MDHEN and CDR2 SYDVKM. The CDR3 sequence is 17 residues long. The V and J ends lost 5 bases and 7 bases respectively, with 27 bases between them.

The J gene is TRBJ2-7, the V gene TRBV30, with a tentative D call TRBD1 (5 bases). Germline CDR1 and CDR2: GTSNPN and SVGIG (reference sequence). Trimming shortened V by 4 bases and J by 3 bases, and 7 bases separated the two germline ends. The CDR3 length is 11 residues. CDR3 DNA: TGTGCCTGGAAAGGGGACTACGAGCAGTACTTC. The encoded protein is CAWKGDYEQYF.

This clonotype was counted many times. The CDR3 region has the DNA TGTGCCAGCCGGGGGGTTACGGAGCAGTACTTC. Translated, it gives CASRGVTEQYF. The chain couples TRBV6-5 to TRBJ2-4, with TRBD2 matching 7 bases. V lost 8 bases, J lost 13 bases, and 8 bases stayed unmatched. This CDR3 region has 11 residues. The germline V gene encodes CDR1 MNHEY and CDR2 SVGAGI.

This clonotype has a single count. The rearrangement joins TRBV7-2 to TRBJ1-6; the D gene is possibly TRBD1 (5 bases). The germline V gene encodes CDR1 SGHTA and CDR2 FQGNSA. Trimming took off 2 bases at V and 6 bases at J, with 14 bases between the two ends. CDR3 size: 16 residues. DNA for the CDR3: TGTGCCAGCAGCTTAACAATGGGGGTTCGTAATTCACCCCTCCACTTT. Translating gives CASSLTMGVRNSPLHF. Using reference TRBV7-2 and TRBJ1-6 for the parts outside the CDR3, the full variable domain is GAGVSQSPSNKVTEKGKDVELRCDPISGHTALYWYRQSLGQGLEFLIYFQGNSAPDKSGLPSDRFSAERTGGSVSTLTIQRTQQEDSAVYLCASSLTMGVRNSPLHFGNGTRLTVT.

For this clonotype: A much bigger clone sits one base away, suggesting this may be a read error. This chain links TRBV6-1 with TRBJ2-5, with a possible D match to TRBD2 (7 bases). This CDR3 comprises 15 residues. Germline V gives CDR1 MNHNS, CDR2 SASEGT. V shed 2 bases and J shed 7 bases, with 17 bases lying between them. The CDR3 here is CASSECRGARGTQYF. As DNA, the CDR3 is TGTGCCAGCAGTGAATGTCGGGGGGCCCGAGGGACCCAGTACTTC.

This clonotype occurred many times. The chain employs TRBV27 and TRBJ2-6; 11 bases line up with TRBD1. The CDR3 totals 17 residues. The germline gives CDR1 MNHEY, CDR2 SMNVEV (reference sequence). Losses at the gene ends were 5 bases for V and 2 bases for J; bases not matched to a gene: 5. This CDR3 reads CASSGTGGIAGANVLTF. The CDR3, as DNA: TGTGCCAGCAGTGGGACAGGGGGAATCGCTGGGGCCAACGTCCTGACTTTC.